What follows describes a single T cell receptor beta chain. Its antigen is still unknown. There are no base qualities to consult, and no much larger clone falls within one base. Sequencing was performed on an Illumina HiSeq 1500. TCRdb trimmed the raw reads at Q25, called clones with MiXCR and kept productive beta chains. Each entry merges the rows of one CDR3 protein and shows their most common DNA and genes. This sample comprises a few hundred thousand distinct CDR3 sequences, roughly a sixth of them detected only once. The ten largest clonotypes hold approximately 12% of the sample. The sample comes from a study of T cell repertoires in cytomegalovirus infection (dated by TCRdb to between 2018 and 2021). With respect to the entire study: Because public TCR beta signatures pointed to carriage of CMV infection together with the matching HLA type, the HLA type of each donor mattered for the analysis. The paper's findings and limits, for the study overall: The ex vivo response was dominated by HLA-C-restricted CMV-specific TCR beta clonotypes, and the single most frequent clonotype in two of eight donors was supplied by these HLA-C-restricted clonotypes. Carriers of CMV infection plus the relevant HLA type were discriminated by the cumulative frequency of public TCR beta family members in the study cohort and in an independent approximately 340-donor cohort.

The V end gives up 5 bases and the J end 6 bases, leaving 12 bases in the junction not matched to a gene. The CDR3 spans 15 residues, from the cysteine through the phenylalanine. Solely the CDR3 DNA is kept, with 45 bases framed from the first base. CDR1 is given as DFQATT and CDR2 as SNEGSKA, both from the germline V gene (reference sequence). The clonotype comes from a human donor in good health (CMV status not recorded). Some clones in this sample may be carry-over from other donors' samples. The material sequenced was PBMCs. This chain is built from TRBV20-1 and TRBJ2-1; a stretch of 8 junction bases matches TRBD2. For the CDR3, the sequence is CSAATPSGGANEQFF. The DNA is TGCAGTGCTGCTACCCCCTCCGGGGGGGCCAATGAGCAGTTCTTC.